These T cell receptor beta chains were read from a single sample in a study of cytomegalovirus exposure and HLA in healthy donors. Data came from immunoSEQ multiplex PCR; TCRdb stores just in-frame clones and leaves some out. The sample lists fewer than 250,000 clones; just under 75% were seen once. Sequences were obtained from PBMCs. The source of these receptors is a woman aged 25 to 45 in good health and CMV-seropositive. Both conserved end residues are part of each CDR3. Each record gives: CDR3 protein, V gene.

CASSPAGSNEQFF,TRBV5-4
CASSLDPSREQFF,TRBV11-2
CPKRGGSYEQYF,TRBV6-5
CASSYLGGLNTEAFF,TRBV6-5
CASTQRGQGDNERFF,TRBV10-2
CASSLAGRGAYNEQFF,TRBV7-9
CASSLGQQRTGELFF,TRBV5-8
CASSYTGLPIYEQYF,TRBV6-5
CASSLQGATEAFF,TRBV28
CASSFDGGAYEQYF,TRBV11-2
CASSGNGIPTNEKLFF,TRBV7-8
CASSLAWGLARRTDTQYF,TRBV5-1
CATTWGAPNYGYTF,TRBV28
CASSFNAGGMETQYF,TRBV27
CASSPRGQGYEQYF,TRBV5-4
CASSSEDRARYGYTF,TRBV6-5
CSSRGAGGSGVETYEQYF,TRBV7-9
CASSLLPGAASRDNEQFF,TRBV7-2
CASSPRTANTGELFF,TRBV18
CARTENKGGGLAAYEQYF,TRBV7-2
CASSDGLARTTDTQYF,TRBV5-5
CASSVGLALPNEQFF,TRBV6-4
CASSVRQFTGELFF,TRBV5-5
CVSSPLRNSQSSYEQYF,TRBV18
CAPRGSSYNEQFF,TRBV2
CASSLEGLRNEQFF,TRBV5-1
CAEHRGRLTGELFF,TRBV6-4
CASSPGGNSYNEQFF,TRBV18
CASSSQTSTDTQYF,TRBV5-1
CASSDLDRANEKLFF,TRBV2
CASSLPRQGLADTQYF,TRBV5-4
CASSLASSGRNTQYF,TRBV7-2
CASSLLKGDTEAFF,TRBV28
CSVGAGVGEQFF,TRBV29-1
CASSPPARGLNEQYF,TRBV5-4
CASSLSGRVYNEQFF,TRBV7-9
CASSDAAAGNTIYF,TRBV28
CASSPGGANTEAFF,TRBV5-8
CASRGLGKDTQYF,TRBV2
CASSRGQGDTEAFF,TRBV5-1
CSFMDRGPNNEQFF,TRBV29-1
CASSATGTNSYEQYF,TRBV9
CASLGASGSGYEQYF,TRBV5-8
CASSHQPGQGTGNTIYF,TRBV4-2
CSSSLVEYEQYF,TRBV7-9
CASGVQGEGGKGTQYF,TRBV12-5
CASSSPGQGDTEAFF,TRBV7-9
CASSIMHGTSKVYEQYF,TRBV19
CASSKGLAGDEQFF,TRBV19
CASSRLWAGDEQYF,TRBV5-6